A single sample is the source of the 29 T cell receptor beta chains below, sequenced in a study of cytotoxic CD8 clonotypes in ibrutinib-treated CLL. This table comes from immunoSEQ multiplex PCR, and its TCRdb copy is limited to in-frame clones, with some not included. Of over 110,000 clones in the sample, around 93% were seen once. This sample comprised PBMCs, obtained after 12 months of ibrutinib treatment. The receptor set was obtained from a human donor with chronic lymphocytic leukemia.

V is TRBV28 and J is TRBJ1-4; the D gene is possibly TRBD1 (5 bases). CDR1 MDHEN and CDR2 SYDVKM come from the germline V gene. V shed 1 base and J shed 15 bases, with 18 bases lying between them. CDR3 length: 14 residues. CDR3: CASSLSQDGGEVFF. The CDR3 DNA reads TGTGCCAGCAGTTTATCCCAGGACGGGGGTGAGGTGTTTTTT.

V is TRBV5-1 and J is TRBJ2-5; TRBD1 matches 8 bases. The V and J ends lost 0 bases and 3 bases, in that order; junction bases with no gene match: 4. Germline V gene sequence: CDR1 SGHRS, CDR2 YFSETQ. This CDR3 has 15 residues. The CDR3 DNA follows: TGCGCCAGCAGCTTGGGGGACAGGTGGGAAGAGACCCAGTACTTC. It specifies CASSLGDRWEETQYF.

This chain connects TRBV16 to TRBJ1-2, with D hard to call. Germline CDR1 and CDR2: KGHSY and FQNENV. Trimming pared 7 bases from V and 4 bases from J, leaving 16 bases between. CDR3 length: 14 residues. CDR3 sequence: CASIPGLRSYGYTF. CDR3 nucleotides: TGTGCCAGCATTCCAGGACTCCGGAGCTATGGCTACACCTTC.

This sequence joins TRBV6-1 and TRBJ2-6; maybe TRBD1 (5 bases). Germline loops: CDR1 MNHNS, CDR2 SASEGT. The CDR3 is made up of 15 amino acids. V lost 11 bases and J lost 1, with 15 bases in between. The CDR3 region has the DNA TGTGCCTCCGTAGGGGTAGGGTCTGGGGCCAACGTCCTGACTTTC. It yields the protein CASVGVGSGANVLTF.

This chain connects TRBV25-1 to TRBJ2-3; 7 bases fit TRBD2. Germline assignment: CDR1 MGHDK and CDR2 SYGVNS. The V segment lost 2 bases and the J segment 5 bases; nucleotides outside the gene matches: 13. The CDR3 is 17 residues long. DNA of the CDR3: TGTGCCAGCAGTGAAAGGGCCAGCGGGAAAAGGGTAGATACGCAGTATTTT. Its protein is CASSERASGKRVDTQYF.

The chain joins TRBV7-9 to TRBJ2-7; the D is unclear. CDR1 is SEHNR, CDR2 FQNEAQ, per germline (reference sequence). Between the trimmed V and J ends, which lost 5 bases and 4 bases, there was a span of 12 bases. The CDR3 totals 13 residues. The CDR3 DNA sequence: TGTGCCAGCAGCCCCGCTAGTGAGTACGAGCAGTACTTC. Translating gives CASSPASEYEQYF.

The V call is TRBV29-1, the J call TRBJ2-1, with D perhaps TRBD2 (6 bases). Trimming left V 6 bases short and J 6 bases short, with 15 bases between. Germline CDR1 and CDR2: SQVTM and ANQGSEA. There are 13 residues in the CDR3. The CDR3 loop reads CSVRESLTNEQFF. The CDR3 DNA sequence: TGCAGCGTGCGGGAATCCCTGACCAATGAGCAGTTCTTC.

This clone was found once. The V and J genes are TRBV4-3 and TRBJ2-7, with D possibly TRBD1 on 6 matching bases. The ends were cut back, 1 base at V and 4 bases at J, with 14 bases in the middle. CDR1 is LGHNA, CDR2 YSLEER, per germline. This CDR3 is built from 15 residues. CDR3 in DNA: TGCGCCAGCAGCCAAGCGAACAGTCAGGGGTACGAGCAGTACTTC. Protein: CASSQANSQGYEQYF.

CDR3 protein: CASSSTEAGAETQYF. CDR3 DNA sequence: TGTGCCAGCAGCTCCACGGAGGCGGGAGCAGAGACCCAGTACTTC. The chain joins TRBV7-9 to TRBJ2-5, with 7 positions matching TRBD2. The CDR3 runs to 15 residues. Germline CDR1 reads SEHNR; CDR2 reads FQNEAQ (reference sequence). After removal of 4 bases from V and 4 bases from J, the junction contained 9 bases not matched to a gene.

This chain links TRBV6-5 with TRBJ2-5; D not certain. Germline CDR1 is MNHEY and CDR2 is SVGAGI. V shed 8 bases and J shed 1 base, with 8 bases lying between them. The CDR3 is 12 amino acids. The DNA of the CDR3 is TGTGCCAGCCGCGCCAGCCAAGAGACCCAGTACTTC. Amino acid sequence: CASRASQETQYF.

The table lists this clone with a count of one. The chain links TRBV11-3 to TRBJ2-2; 7 bases are shared with TRBD2. There are 15 residues in the CDR3. Germline lookup yields CDR1 SGHNT and CDR2 YENEEA. V gave up 3 bases and J gave up 9 bases; unmatched junction bases: 10. The CDR3 region is CASSFGAGSSRELFF. In DNA, the CDR3 is TGTGCCAGCAGCTTCGGAGCGGGGAGCAGCAGGGAGCTGTTTTTT.

The J gene is TRBJ2-3, the V gene TRBV6-5; weak D call: TRBD1 (6 bases). The germline V gene encodes CDR1 MNHEY and CDR2 SVGAGI. The CDR3 consists of 15 residues. Trimming shortened V by 4 bases and J by 1 base, and 12 bases separated the two germline ends. CDR3 bases: TGTGCCAGCAGTTGGCTCAGGGGCGGCACAGATACGCAGTATTTT. It codes for CASSWLRGGTDTQYF.

V gene TRBV19 combines with J gene TRBJ2-1, with a possible D match to TRBD2 (5 bases). Looked up from germline, CDR1 is LNHDA and CDR2 is SQIVND (reference sequence). V lost 11 bases and J 7 bases, leaving 6 bases between the germline ends. CDR3 length: 9 residues. As DNA, the CDR3 is TGTGCCGGCGGGAATGAGCAGTTCTTC. Residues: CAGGNEQFF.

This clone occurred once. V is TRBV18 and J is TRBJ2-1, with TRBD2 matching over 8 bases. The CDR3 runs 16 residues. Germline CDR1 reads KGHSH; CDR2 reads LQKENI. Trimming at V came to 3 bases and at J to 7 bases, leaving 11 bases not matched to a gene. CDR3 DNA: TGTGCCAGCTCACCCGTCCGACTAGCGAACGGTAATGAGCAGTTCTTC. This codes for CASSPVRLANGNEQFF.

The chain employs TRBV2 and TRBJ1-2; D is possibly TRBD1 (5 bases). The CDR3 runs 11 residues. Germline lookup yields CDR1 SNHLY and CDR2 FYNNEI. The CDR3 here is CVNQGGYGYTF. CDR3 DNA: TGTGTCAATCAGGGCGGCTATGGCTACACCTTC. Full variable domain (remainder filled in from reference TRBV2 and TRBJ1-2): EPEVTQTPSHQVTQMGQEVILRCVPISNHLYFYWYRQILGQKVEFLVSFYNNEISEKSEIFDDQFSVERPDGSNFTLKIRSTKLEDSAMYFCVNQGGYGYTFGSGTRLTVV.

This clone was counted once. The chain carries TRBV5-6 and TRBJ2-7; 10 bases agree with TRBD1. CDR3 length: 15 amino acids. Per germline, CDR1 SGHDT and CDR2 YYEEEE. The V and J ends lost 0 bases and 4 bases, in that order; junction bases with no gene match: 4. CDR3 sequence: CASSLGGQGLYEQYF. As DNA, the CDR3 is TGTGCCAGCAGCTTGGGGGGACAGGGGTTATACGAGCAGTACTTC.

This clone was counted a single time. CDR3 sequence: CASSVMEGYTGELFF. The CDR3 DNA reads TGTGCCAGCAGCGTAATGGAGGGTTACACCGGGGAGCTGTTTTTT. The J gene is TRBJ2-2, the V gene TRBV9; a weak D match, TRBD2 (6 bases). CDR1 and CDR2 (germline): SGDLS, YYNGEE. There are 15 residues in the CDR3. V lost 1 base and J 3 bases, leaving 10 bases between the germline ends. The whole variable domain, filled in from reference TRBV9 and TRBJ2-2, reads DSGVTQTPKHLITATGQRVTLRCSPRSGDLSVYWYQQSLDQGLQFLIQYYNGEERAKGNILERFSAQQFPDLHSELNLSSLELGDSALYFCASSVMEGYTGELFFGEGSRLTVL.

The CDR3 spells CASSLSWNSYEQYF. The DNA of the CDR3 is TGCGCCAGCAGCTTGTCTTGGAACTCCTACGAGCAGTACTTC. This chain links TRBV5-1 with TRBJ2-7; D remains unclear. The CDR3 has 14 amino acids. Germline values: CDR1 SGHRS, CDR2 YFSETQ. V shed 1 base and J shed 0 bases, with 8 bases lying between them.

In this sample, this clone turned up once. The chain carries TRBV5-1 and TRBJ2-1; D gene unclear. The CDR3 contains 14 residues. Per germline, CDR1 SGHRS and CDR2 YFSETQ. V was cut by 4 bases and J by 8 bases, with 16 bases left in between. The CDR3 protein is CASSLGSGRDEQFF. In DNA form, the CDR3 reads TGCGCCAGCAGCCTAGGATCTGGTCGCGATGAGCAGTTCTTC.

The rearrangement links TRBV9 to TRBJ2-7; no reliable D call. Germline CDR1 and CDR2: SGDLS and YYNGEE. V lost 2 bases and J 0 bases, leaving 12 bases between the germline ends. The CDR3 has 15 residues. In DNA form, the CDR3 reads TGTGCCAGCAGCGTTGACTCTTGGTCCTCCTACGAGCAGTACTTC. The encoded protein is CASSVDSWSSYEQYF. Looking up the rest from reference TRBV9 and TRBJ2-7 gives the full variable domain: DSGVTQTPKHLITATGQRVTLRCSPRSGDLSVYWYQQSLDQGLQFLIQYYNGEERAKGNILERFSAQQFPDLHSELNLSSLELGDSALYFCASSVDSWSSYEQYFGPGTRLTVT.

The chain employs TRBV30 and TRBJ2-3, with D unclear. V was pared by 0 bases and J by 2 bases, with 12 bases between. The germline CDR1 and CDR2 sequences are GTSNPN and SVGIG (reference sequence). The CDR3 is 15 amino acids. CDR3 loop: CAWSVGWADTDTQYF. The CDR3 bases are TGTGCCTGGAGTGTCGGGTGGGCCGACACAGATACGCAGTATTTT.

The rearrangement links TRBV9 to TRBJ1-5; TRBD1 might be the D (5 bases). There are 15 residues in the CDR3. V was pared by 2 bases and J by 1 base, with 10 bases between. The germline V gene has CDR1 SGDLS and CDR2 YYNGEE. The CDR3, as DNA: TGTGCCAGCAGCGTCAGCTGGGGGAGCAATCAGCCCCAGCATTTT. This codes for CASSVSWGSNQPQHF.

J is TRBJ1-5 and V is TRBV19; D may be TRBD1 (5 bases). Germline assignment: CDR1 LNHDA and CDR2 SQIVND (reference sequence). V dropped 4 bases and J dropped 4 bases, with 14 bases sitting between them. This CDR3 has 15 amino acids. The CDR3 DNA reads TGTGCCAGTAGTAGGGACTCGGGGGGGAATCAGCCCCAGCATTTT. This gives the protein CASSRDSGGNQPQHF.

This chain joins TRBV11-2 and TRBJ2-7, with D uncertain. Looked up from germline, CDR1 is SGHAT and CDR2 is FQNNGV. With 0 bases removed from V and 1 base from J, the gap between germline ends came to 10 bases. CDR3 length: 15 residues. This CDR3 is CASSLETAASYEQYF. The CDR3 DNA sequence: TGTGCCAGCAGCTTAGAAACGGCCGCTTCCTACGAGCAGTACTTC.

The rearrangement links TRBV11-2 to TRBJ2-7; maybe TRBD1 (6 bases). Trimming cost V 3 bases and J 7 bases, with 13 bases left between them. Germline CDR1 is SGHAT and CDR2 is FQNNGV. The CDR3 has 13 residues. The CDR3, as DNA: TGTGCCAGCAGCTTTATCAGGGGTGGGGAGCAGTACTTC. Protein product: CASSFIRGGEQYF.

The rearrangement joins TRBV11-2 to TRBJ2-1, with a possible D match to TRBD2 (6 bases). With 0 bases removed from V and 2 bases from J, the gap between germline ends came to 8 bases. The CDR3 covers 15 residues. Germline CDR1 is SGHAT and CDR2 is FQNNGV. The CDR3 coding sequence is TGTGCCAGCAGCTTAGACGGGAGCCCCTACAATGAGCAGTTCTTC. Amino acid sequence: CASSLDGSPYNEQFF.

V gene TRBV13 combines with J gene TRBJ2-1, with D hard to call. In germline, CDR1 is PRHDT, CDR2 FYEKMQ (reference sequence). The V and J ends lost 11 bases and 7 bases respectively, with 21 bases between them. This CDR3 spans 14 amino acids. CDR3 sequence: CASKRWANDNEQFF. The CDR3 DNA is TGTGCCTCCAAGAGGTGGGCTAATGATAATGAGCAGTTCTTC.

The chain uses TRBV7-3 and TRBJ2-3; D may correspond to TRBD1 or TRBD2 (6 bases each). The CDR3 is made up of 14 amino acids. The V and J ends lost 4 bases and 1 base respectively, with 9 bases between them. Germline V gives CDR1 SGHTA, CDR2 FQGTGA. This CDR3 is CASSSEGGTDTQYF. The CDR3, as DNA: TGTGCCAGCAGCTCGGAGGGGGGCACAGATACGCAGTATTTT.

The gene calls are TRBV11-3 and TRBJ2-1; no clear D. This CDR3 region has 14 residues. Germline V CDR1 and CDR2: SGHNT, YENEEA. The V end was cut by 2 bases, the J end by 4 bases, with 9 bases between. The CDR3 sequence: CASSLTGPYNEQFF. The CDR3 DNA sequence: TGTGCCAGCAGCTTAACCGGGCCTTACAATGAGCAGTTCTTC.